This TCR beta chain was recorded in a study of CD8+ T cells in alopecia areata (dated by TCRdb to 2016 to 2018). Regarding the study in general: In both human patients and the C3H/HeJ mouse model, the study applied high-throughput TCRbeta sequencing to look at T cell clonal expansion in alopecia areata. On the human side, TCRbeta sequencing was run on scalp tissue and on sorted CD4+ and CD8+ peripheral blood T cells from healthy controls and from alopecia areata patients with either patchy or totalis/universalis disease. Scalp clonality was compared across normal scalp (n=4), patchy alopecia areata scalp (n=8), and alopecia totalis/universalis scalp (n=8). The RNA source kit depended on sample type: the PAXgene miRNA kit for fixed scalp, the miRNeasy kit for PBMCs, and the RNeasy kit for mouse skin. TCRbeta CDR3 regions were amplified by immunoSEQ multiplex PCR with 35 Vbeta forward and 13 Jbeta reverse primers. Findings and caveats that apply to the study as a whole: Scalp TCR repertoire analysis is complicated because resident alphabeta T cells in normal human skin are also sequenced, whereas mouse skin is dominated by gammadelta T cells. Shared TCR sequences between patients were less evident than in mice, which may be partly attributable to HLA diversity in the patient population. Lesional scalp, especially in alopecia totalis/universalis, showed higher clonality and more expanded CD8+ clones than normal scalp, suggesting antigenic drive.

Worth noting for this clone: This receptor's antigen is unknown. No much larger clonotype is one base removed from it; base qualities were not supplied.

The library relied on the immunoSEQ multiplex PCR assay. For TCR sequencing, RNA was extracted from every sample and reverse transcribed into cDNA to serve as template. SuperScript III was used to make first-strand cDNA, primed with a 2:1 mix of oligo-dT and random hexamers. A synthetic immune receptor repertoire was used to assess amplification bias, and residual bias was removed computationally. The source study handled its data this way. Raw reads were preprocessed for error removal, and CDR3 was defined according to IMGT conventions as running from the conserved cysteine to phenylalanine. To get clonality, Shannon entropy was normalized by log2 of the number of productive unique TCRs and the result was subtracted from 1. Scalp TCRbeta sequences were cross-referenced with sorted blood CD4 and CD8 repertoires so that the CD4 or CD8 identity of scalp clones could be inferred. The clones in this table, taken by TCRdb from immuneACCESS, are in-frame only. Not every clone is retained; where verified, under half of the shortfall comes from an unresolved V gene, and the cause of the rest is unknown. V and J calls and clone size are as listed in that table; D and trimming were resolved from the DNA. The sample includes about 110,000 clones, with 45% to 60% observed a single time. The ten largest clones capture roughly 25% of the sample.

From alopecia areata patients, peripheral blood was collected along with lesional scalp punch biopsies. PBMCs were separated by density centrifugation and stained for CD3, CD4 and CD8, after which CD4+ and CD8+ T cells were sorted on a FACSAria. As part of a multicenter biomarker study, untreated alopecia areata patients were recruited. In roughly 5 patients from the biomarker study, the blood CD8+ T cells went through an additional sort into NKG2D-low and NKG2D-high fractions. Trimming at the junction amounts to 8 bases on V and 1 base on J, and the germline ends lie 8 bases apart. The CDR3 runs 12 residues from the cysteine to the phenylalanine. The CDR3 DNA has 36 bases and is translated from base 1. The germline V gene (reference sequence) sets CDR1 to PRHDT and CDR2 to FYEKMQ.

The TCR sequence derives from a human donor with alopecia areata. The chain was built from TRBV13 and TRBJ1-1; tentative D gene TRBD1, with 5 bases matching. The sample taken for sequencing was NKG2D-low CD8+ T cells sorted from blood. The cell subset or site label corresponds to: sorted CD8+ NKG2D-low blood T cells. This receptor has the CDR3 CASGGANTEAFF. The nucleotide sequence is TGTGCCAGCGGCGGGGCGAACACTGAAGCTTTCTTT.